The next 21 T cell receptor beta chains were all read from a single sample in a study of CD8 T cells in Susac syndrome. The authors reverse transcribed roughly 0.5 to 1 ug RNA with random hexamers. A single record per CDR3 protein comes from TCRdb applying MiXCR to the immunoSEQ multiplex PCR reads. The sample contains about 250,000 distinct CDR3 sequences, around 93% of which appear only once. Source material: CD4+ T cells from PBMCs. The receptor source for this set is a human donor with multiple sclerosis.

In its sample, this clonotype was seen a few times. The CDR3 DNA is TGCGCCAGCAGAGCCGCTAGCGGGAGTGCAGATACGCAGTATTTT. The encoded protein is CASRAASGSADTQYF. The V gene is TRBV5-1, the J gene TRBJ2-3; 10 bases map to TRBD2. Looked up from germline, CDR1 is SGHRS and CDR2 is YFSETQ. The CDR3 has 15 amino acids. After removal of 5 bases from V and 4 bases from J, the junction contained 7 bases not matched to a gene.

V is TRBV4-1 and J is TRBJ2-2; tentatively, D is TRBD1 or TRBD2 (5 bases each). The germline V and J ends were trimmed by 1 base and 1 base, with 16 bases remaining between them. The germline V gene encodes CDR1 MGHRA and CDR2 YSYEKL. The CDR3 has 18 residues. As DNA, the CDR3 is TGCGCCAGCAGCCAAGGGGACGGGTGGGACGGGAACACCGGGGAGCTGTTTTTT. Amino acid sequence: CASSQGDGWDGNTGELFF.

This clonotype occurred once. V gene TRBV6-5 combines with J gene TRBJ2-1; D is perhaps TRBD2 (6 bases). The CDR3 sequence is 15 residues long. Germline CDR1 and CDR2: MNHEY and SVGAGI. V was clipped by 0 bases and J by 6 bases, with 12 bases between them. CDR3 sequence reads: CASSYSFAGINEQFF. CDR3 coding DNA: TGTGCCAGCAGTTACTCATTCGCGGGGATCAATGAGCAGTTCTTC.

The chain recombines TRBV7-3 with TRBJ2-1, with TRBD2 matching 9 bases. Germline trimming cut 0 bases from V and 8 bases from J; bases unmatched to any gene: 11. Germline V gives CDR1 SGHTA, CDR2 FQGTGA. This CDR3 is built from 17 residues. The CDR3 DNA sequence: TGTGCCAGCAGCTTAACGTCGGGTAGCGGGGGTAACCATGAGCAGTTCTTC. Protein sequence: CASSLTSGSGGNHEQFF.

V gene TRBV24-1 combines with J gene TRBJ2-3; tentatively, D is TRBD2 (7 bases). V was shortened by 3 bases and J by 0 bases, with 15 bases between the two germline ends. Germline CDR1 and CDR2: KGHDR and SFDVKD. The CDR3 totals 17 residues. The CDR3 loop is CATSDLGGGTSTDTQYF. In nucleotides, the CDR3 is TGTGCCACCAGTGATCTCGGCGGGGGCACTAGCACAGATACGCAGTATTTT.

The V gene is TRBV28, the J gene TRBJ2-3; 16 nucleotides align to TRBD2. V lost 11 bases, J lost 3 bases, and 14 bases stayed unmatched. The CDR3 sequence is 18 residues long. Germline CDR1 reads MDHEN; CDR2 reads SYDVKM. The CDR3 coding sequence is TGTGCCTCCCTCGGGACTAGCGGGGGGGCCGGAGCTACAGATACGCAGTATTTT. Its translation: CASLGTSGGAGATDTQYF.

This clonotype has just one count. The CDR3 region is CASSEGLRTDTQYF. The CDR3 nucleotides read TGTGCCAGCAGTGAGGGACTCCGCACAGATACGCAGTATTTT. The chain uses TRBV2 and TRBJ2-3, with a possible D match to TRBD2 (6 bases). Germline CDR1 is SNHLY and CDR2 is FYNNEI. V shed 3 bases and J shed 1 base, with 8 bases lying between them. The length of the CDR3 is 14 residues.

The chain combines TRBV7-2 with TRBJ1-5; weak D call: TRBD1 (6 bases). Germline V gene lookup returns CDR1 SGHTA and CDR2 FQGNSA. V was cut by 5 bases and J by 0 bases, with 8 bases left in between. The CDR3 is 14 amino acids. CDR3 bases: TGTGCCAGCAGCAAGGACAGTAGCAATCAGCCCCAGCATTTT. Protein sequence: CASSKDSSNQPQHF.

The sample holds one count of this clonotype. CDR3: CASSRDSGEAFF. CDR3 in DNA: TGTGCCAGCAGCCGTGATTCGGGTGAAGCTTTCTTT. The J gene is TRBJ1-1, the V gene TRBV3-1; D remains unclear. The CDR3 covers 12 residues. The ends were cut back, 4 bases at V and 7 bases at J, with 10 bases in the middle. CDR1 and CDR2 from the germline V gene are LGHDT and YNNKEL (reference sequence).

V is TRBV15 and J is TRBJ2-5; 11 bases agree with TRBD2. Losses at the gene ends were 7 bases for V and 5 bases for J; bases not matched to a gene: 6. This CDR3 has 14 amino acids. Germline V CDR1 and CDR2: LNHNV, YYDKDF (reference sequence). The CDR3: CATNPSGGWETQYF. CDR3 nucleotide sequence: TGTGCCACCAACCCTAGCGGGGGGTGGGAGACCCAGTACTTC.

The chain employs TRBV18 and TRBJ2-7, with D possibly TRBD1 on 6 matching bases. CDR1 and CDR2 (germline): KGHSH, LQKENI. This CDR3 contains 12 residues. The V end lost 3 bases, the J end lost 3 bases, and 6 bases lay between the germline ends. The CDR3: CASSPDSYEQYV. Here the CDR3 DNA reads TGTGCCAGCTCACCGGACAGCTACGAGCAGTACGTC.

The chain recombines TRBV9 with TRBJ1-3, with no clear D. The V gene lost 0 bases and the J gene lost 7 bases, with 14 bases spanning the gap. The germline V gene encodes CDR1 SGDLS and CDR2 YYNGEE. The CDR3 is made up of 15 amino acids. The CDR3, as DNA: TGTGCCAGCAGCGTAGAGGGCCGGGTTATGAACACCATATATTTT. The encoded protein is CASSVEGRVMNTIYF.

The CDR3 nucleotides read TGTGCCAGCAGCTACCTGCGGGTCTATGGCTACACCTTC. Amino acids: CASSYLRVYGYTF. The genes are TRBV11-2 and TRBJ1-2; D is unclear. V was cut by 4 bases and J by 4 bases, with 10 bases left in between. This CDR3 has 13 amino acids. Germline-derived CDR1 and CDR2 are SGHAT and FQNNGV.

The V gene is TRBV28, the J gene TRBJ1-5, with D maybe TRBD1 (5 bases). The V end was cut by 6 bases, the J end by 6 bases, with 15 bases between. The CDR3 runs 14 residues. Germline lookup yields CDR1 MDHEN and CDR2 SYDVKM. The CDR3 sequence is CASRAGGTAQPQHF. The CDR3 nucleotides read TGTGCCAGCAGGGCCGGGGGAACGGCTCAGCCCCAGCATTTT.

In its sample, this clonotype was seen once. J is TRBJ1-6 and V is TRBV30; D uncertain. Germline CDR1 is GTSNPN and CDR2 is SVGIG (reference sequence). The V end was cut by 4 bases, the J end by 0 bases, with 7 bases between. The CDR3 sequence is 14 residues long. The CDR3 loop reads CAWMISSYNSPLHF. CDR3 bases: TGTGCCTGGATGATCAGCTCCTATAATTCACCCCTCCACTTT.

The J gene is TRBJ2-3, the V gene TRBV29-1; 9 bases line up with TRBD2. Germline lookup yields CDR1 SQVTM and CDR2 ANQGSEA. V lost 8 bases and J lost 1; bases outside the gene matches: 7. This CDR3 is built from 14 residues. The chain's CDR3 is CSSRASGGTDTQYF. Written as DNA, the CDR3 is TGCAGCTCTAGGGCTAGCGGGGGCACAGATACGCAGTATTTT.

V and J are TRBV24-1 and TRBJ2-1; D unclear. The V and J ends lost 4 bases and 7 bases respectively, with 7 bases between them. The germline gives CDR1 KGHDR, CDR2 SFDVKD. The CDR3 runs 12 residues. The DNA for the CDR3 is TGTGCCACCAGTGAGGATCGTAATGAGCAGTTCTTC. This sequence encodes CATSEDRNEQFF.

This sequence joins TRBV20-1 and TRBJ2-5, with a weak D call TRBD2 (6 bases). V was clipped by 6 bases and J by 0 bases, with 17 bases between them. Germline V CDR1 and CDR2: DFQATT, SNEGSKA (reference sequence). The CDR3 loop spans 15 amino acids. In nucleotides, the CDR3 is TGCAGTGCCTGGGCGGTGCGGGACCACCAAGAGACCCAGTACTTC. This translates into CSAWAVRDHQETQYF.

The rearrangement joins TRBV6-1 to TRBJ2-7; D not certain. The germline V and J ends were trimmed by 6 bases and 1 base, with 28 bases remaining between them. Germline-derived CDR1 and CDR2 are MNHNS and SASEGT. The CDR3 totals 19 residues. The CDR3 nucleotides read TGTGCCAGCAGCCCTATGAGGCCTCGGTCCACGGGCCTATCCTACGAGCAGTACTTC. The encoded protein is CASSPMRPRSTGLSYEQYF.

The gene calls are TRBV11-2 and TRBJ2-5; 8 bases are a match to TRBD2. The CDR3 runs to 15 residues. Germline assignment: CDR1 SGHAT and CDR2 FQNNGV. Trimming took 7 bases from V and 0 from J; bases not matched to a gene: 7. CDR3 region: CASTPGGPYQETQYF. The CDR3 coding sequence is TGTGCCAGCACCCCGGGAGGGCCGTACCAAGAGACCCAGTACTTC.

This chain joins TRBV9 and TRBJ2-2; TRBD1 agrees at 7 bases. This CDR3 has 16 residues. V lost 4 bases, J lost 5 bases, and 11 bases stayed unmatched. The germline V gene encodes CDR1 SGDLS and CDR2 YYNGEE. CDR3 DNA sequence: TGTGCCAGCAGCCTAAAGAGGGGGCTGAATACCGGGGAGCTGTTTTTT. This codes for CASSLKRGLNTGELFF.